The rows below give T cell receptor beta chains drawn from one sample of a study of T-cell reconstitution after alpha-beta-depleted transplantation in children. From the PCR reads, TCRdb called clonotypes with MiXCR, one entry per CDR3 protein. The repertoire holds almost 600,000 distinct CDR3 sequences, with more than 20% as singletons. Here the sequenced sample was PBMCs, taken before TCRalphabeta/CD19-depleted stem cell transplant. The source of these receptors is a boy younger than two with Wiskott-Aldrich syndrome, due to receive a stem cell transplant. The CDR3 runs from the conserved cysteine through the conserved F or W. Fields, in order: clone size, J gene, D gene, V gene, CDR3 DNA, CDR3 protein. A D gene is named only where the DNA matches it firmly. The size field is filled for only some rows; it gives once, few, many or a size class.

. | TRBJ1-1 | . | TRBV30 | TGTGCCTGGGGGCGGCGGGGGAGAATGGGATGGTACACTGAAGCTTTCTTT | CAWGRRGRMGWYTEAFF
few | TRBJ1-6 | . | TRBV6-4 | TGTGCCAGCAGTGAACTCGGATCGGGGAGGGGAATCTCCTATAATTCACCCCTCCACTTT | CASSELGSGRGISYNSPLHF
. | TRBJ2-5 | . | TRBV5-1 | TGCGCCAGCAGCTCCGGACGCGACATCAGGGGAGAGACCCAGTACTTC | CASSSGRDIRGETQYF
few | TRBJ2-2 | TRBD2 | TRBV6-5 | TGTGCCAGCAGGACTAGCGGGAGAGACGGGGAGCTGTTTTTT | CASRTSGRDGELFF
few | TRBJ2-5 | TRBD2 | TRBV28 | TGTGCCAGCAGTACCCCTTGGCTAGCGGGAACTCAAGAGACCCAGTACTTC | CASSTPWLAGTQETQYF
. | TRBJ1-1 | . | TRBV7-2 | TGTGCCAGCAGCTTTGAGGTTATCACTGAAGCTTTCTTT | CASSFEVITEAFF
few | TRBJ2-1 | TRBD2 | TRBV2 | TGTGCCAGCAGCCCGGGACTAGCGGGAGGCCTACCTCCGGTTTACAATGAGCAGTTCTTC | CASSPGLAGGLPPVYNEQFF
few | TRBJ2-4 | TRBD2 | TRBV7-2 | TGTGCCAGCAGCTTAGAGCTAGCGGGAGGGACCAAAAACATTCAGTACTTC | CASSLELAGGTKNIQYF
. | TRBJ2-5 | TRBD2 | TRBV29-1 | TGCAGCACTAGCGGGAGGTTCCAAGAGACCCAGTACTTC | CSTSGRFQETQYF
. | TRBJ2-5 | TRBD1 | TRBV28 | TGTGCCAGCAGGGGGATGACAGGGAAGAGCCAAGAGACCCAGTACTTC | CASRGMTGKSQETQYF
. | TRBJ2-2 | . | TRBV5-1 | TGCGCCAGCAGCCCCGCCGGCCACACCGGGGAGCTGTTTTTT | CASSPAGHTGELFF
few | TRBJ2-7 | . | TRBV10-3 | TGTGCCATCAGTGTTTACGCCCCCCTGGGACGCTACGAGCAGTACTTC | CAISVYAPLGRYEQYF
. | TRBJ2-7 | TRBD2 | TRBV20-1 | TGCAGTGCTAGACCCCGGACTAGCGGGAGCAACGAGCAGTACTTC | CSARPRTSGSNEQYF
many | TRBJ2-1 | . | TRBV20-1 | TGCAGTGCTTCTACTGGAAGCTCCTACAATGAGCAGTTCTTC | CSASTGSSYNEQFF
. | TRBJ2-7 | . | TRBV12-3/TRBV12-4 | TGTGCCAGCAGTGTCTACGAGCAGTACTTC | CASSVYEQYF
. | TRBJ2-3 | TRBD2 | TRBV5-1 | TGCGCCAGCAGCTCCCGAGCGGGAGCCACAGATACGCAGTATTTT | CASSSRAGATDTQYF
few | TRBJ1-2 | . | TRBV20-1 | TGCAGTGCTAGGAATACTGCCTATGGCTACACCTTC | CSARNTAYGYTF
. | TRBJ2-3 | . | TRBV7-2 | TGTGCCAGCAGCTTAGTTCAATCTTCTAGCACAGATACGCAGTATTTT | CASSLVQSSSTDTQYF
few | TRBJ1-1 | TRBD1 | TRBV19 | TGTGCCAGTAGTATACAACTGAGGGGGCTCGCTGAAGCTTTCTTT | CASSIQLRGLAEAFF
few | TRBJ1-1 | TRBD1 | TRBV20-1 | TGCAGTGCTAGAAGGGACAGCTTGAACACTGAAGCTTTCTTT | CSARRDSLNTEAFF
few | TRBJ1-2 | TRBD1 | TRBV20-1 | TGCAGTGCCTCAGTCAGGGGGATAGGCTACACCTTC | CSASVRGIGYTF
few | TRBJ2-1 | . | TRBV15 | TGTGCCACCGGTAGTTACTATGAGCAGTTCTTC | CATGSYYEQFF
. | TRBJ2-3 | . | TRBV4-2 | TGTGCCAGCAGCCAGGCGGGACTTATAAGCACAGATACGCAGTATTTT | CASSQAGLISTDTQYF
. | TRBJ2-3 | TRBD1 | TRBV29-1 | TGCAGCGCCCAGGGGGCCCTCACAGATACGCAGTATTTT | CSAQGALTDTQYF
. | TRBJ1-6 | TRBD1 | TRBV3-1 | TGTGCCAGCAGCTCACGGACAGGGCGCAATTCACCCCTCCACTTT | CASSSRTGRNSPLHF
. | TRBJ2-1 | . | TRBV5-1 | TGCGCCAGCAGCTTAAACGTATGGGGGAGAACCTACAATGAGCAGTTCTTC | CASSLNVWGRTYNEQFF
. | TRBJ2-1 | TRBD2 | TRBV6-2/TRBV6-3 | TGTGCCAGCAGAACTACTAGCGGGAAAGCGAATGAGCAGTTCTTC | CASRTTSGKANEQFF
. | TRBJ2-3 | . | TRBV5-6 | TGTGCCAGCAGCTGGAAAAGAGGTAGCGCGAGCCCAGATACGCAGTATTTT | CASSWKRGSASPDTQYF
few | TRBJ2-1 | TRBD2 | TRBV7-3 | TGTGCCAGCAGCTTAAAGGGAGTAGCGGGAGGTTATGAGCAGTTCTTC | CASSLKGVAGGYEQFF
once | TRBJ1-1 | . | TRBV5-1 | TGCGCCAGCAGCTTGCAGGGAAGCGCCACTGAAGCTTTCTTT | CASSLQGSATEAFF
few | TRBJ2-1 | TRBD2 | TRBV7-9 | TGTGCCAGCAGCTCTGGACTAGCGGGAGCTGTGGATGAGCAGTTCTTC | CASSSGLAGAVDEQFF
once | TRBJ2-5 | . | TRBV2 | TGTGCCAGCAGTGTGGGAGGGGGCTCCCAGTACTTC | CASSVGGGSQYF
few | TRBJ2-1 | TRBD2 | TRBV4-1 | TGCGCCAGCCAGACTAGCGGGGGTTCCTACAATGTGCAGTTCTTC | CASQTSGGSYNVQFF
. | TRBJ2-6 | . | TRBV4-1 | TGCGCCAGCAGCCAAACTAGCTCTGGGGCCAACGTCCTGACTTTC | CASSQTSSGANVLTF
few | TRBJ2-3 | TRBD2 | TRBV5-1 | TGCGCCAGCAGCTCTGCGTTAGCGGGAGTTTTGGGCTTCACAGATACGCAGTATTTT | CASSSALAGVLGFTDTQYF
. | TRBJ2-5 | TRBD2 | TRBV20-1 | TGCAGTGCTAGCGGGAGGGCCGGGGAGACCCAGTACTTC | CSASGRAGETQYF
few | TRBJ2-1 | . | TRBV12-3/TRBV12-4 | TGTGCCAGCAGTTTAGTACCTAGCCGTAGCTCCTACAATGAGCAGTTCTTC | CASSLVPSRSSYNEQFF
. | TRBJ2-7 | . | TRBV5-1 | TGCGCCAGCAGCTTGGCCAGTACCGAGCAGTACTTC | CASSLASTEQYF
many | TRBJ1-6 | . | TRBV27 | TGTGCCAGCAGTTTACGTGGGAATTCACCCCTCCACTTT | CASSLRGNSPLHF
few | TRBJ1-5 | . | TRBV20-1 | TGCAGTGCAAATTATGGGGGACTGCTGAATCAGCCCCAGCATTTT | CSANYGGLLNQPQHF
few | TRBJ2-1 | TRBD2 | TRBV5-1 | TGTGCCAGCAGTTTCCTAGCGGGAGCAAATGAGCAGTTCTTC | CASSFLAGANEQFF
. | TRBJ2-5 | . | TRBV7-6 | TGTGCCAGCAGCCCCGGACTATTCCAAGAGACCCAGTACTTC | CASSPGLFQETQYF
few | TRBJ2-7 | . | TRBV28 | TGTGCCAGCTTCGGGACCGTCAAGTACGAGCAGTACTTC | CASFGTVKYEQYF
. | TRBJ1-1 | TRBD1 | TRBV29-1 | TGCAGCGTCCAGACAGGGTTTGGGAACACTGAAGCTTTCTTT | CSVQTGFGNTEAFF
. | TRBJ2-2 | . | TRBV5-1 | TGCGCCAGCAGCGTGACAGTGACGAACACCGGGGAGCTGTTTTTT | CASSVTVTNTGELFF
few | TRBJ2-5 | TRBD1 | TRBV29-1 | TGCAGCGTTTCAGGGGGACAAGAGACCCAGTACTTC | CSVSGGQETQYF
. | TRBJ2-3 | TRBD1 | TRBV12-3/TRBV12-4 | TGTGCCAGCGATGGACAGGACAGCTCTCCTAGCACAGATACGCAGTATTTT | CASDGQDSSPSTDTQYF
. | TRBJ2-6 | . | TRBV9 | TGTGCCAGCAGCAAATCTAACTCTGGGGCCAACGTCCTGACTTTC | CASSKSNSGANVLTF
. | TRBJ2-7 | . | TRBV20-1 | TGCAGTGCTAGAGATTTCCGGGTATTCTACGAGCAGTACTTC | CSARDFRVFYEQYF
. | TRBJ2-4 | TRBD1 | TRBV5-1 | TGCGCCAGCAGCTTGACGGGACAGGGCGCCAAAAACATTCAGTACTTC | CASSLTGQGAKNIQYF
few | TRBJ2-3 | . | TRBV9 | TGTGCCAGCAGCGTAGGGGCGGGAAGCACAGATACGCAGTATTTT | CASSVGAGSTDTQYF
. | TRBJ2-1 | . | TRBV5-1 | TGCGCCAGCAGCTTAGTGGGAGCCGGGTACAATGAGCAGTTCTTC | CASSLVGAGYNEQFF
few | TRBJ1-2 | TRBD1 | TRBV15 | TGTGCCACCAGCAGGGACAGGGCCCCCAGTGGCTACACCTTC | CATSRDRAPSGYTF
. | TRBJ2-7 | TRBD2 | TRBV4-2 | TGTGCCAGCAGCCAAGGGGCTAGCGGGAGGAAAGTCTACGAGCAGTACTTC | CASSQGASGRKVYEQYF
. | TRBJ2-5 | . | TRBV5-5 | TGTGCCAGCAGCTTGTTTGAGGGGTCAGAGACCCAGTACTTC | CASSLFEGSETQYF